Listed here are 4 T cell receptor beta chains from one sample, sequenced in a study of blood T cells in healthy people across ages. Primers used in a second PCR of roughly 6 to 11 cycles were a sample-barcoded 5' primer and a J-beta primer mix. TCRdb recomputed calls from the 5' RACE reads with MiXCR, one row per CDR3 protein. The sample consists of 540,000 or so distinct CDR3 sequences, 40% to 50% of them appearing once. Source material: blood. The receptors were sampled from a man at least 80 years old in good health.

The J gene is TRBJ2-3, the V gene TRBV3-1, with a possible D match to TRBD2 (5 bases). Trimming took 4 bases from V and 4 from J, leaving 18 bases between them. The germline V gene has CDR1 LGHDT and CDR2 YNNKEL (reference sequence). This CDR3 has 16 amino acids. This CDR3 is CASSLKLAGGADTQYF. CDR3 nucleotides: TGTGCCAGCAGCCTAAAGCTAGCAGGCGGCGCAGATACGCAGTATTTT.

The chain employs TRBV4-3 and TRBJ2-1; 10 bases align to TRBD1. The germline gives CDR1 LGHNA, CDR2 YSLEER. The CDR3 spans 17 residues. The V segment lost 2 bases and the J segment 6 bases; nucleotides outside the gene matches: 10. The CDR3, as DNA: TGCGCCAGCAGCCAATACTATATAGGACAGGGGGGCAATGAGCAGTTCTTC. This translates into CASSQYYIGQGGNEQFF.

The chain uses TRBV4-3 and TRBJ2-5; D is ambiguous. Per the germline V gene, CDR1 is LGHNA and CDR2 is YSLEER. This CDR3 comprises 12 residues. Trimming cost V 4 bases and J 7 bases, with 10 bases left between them. CDR3 sequence reads: CASSPIEGTQYF. CDR3 coding DNA: TGCGCCAGCAGCCCCATAGAAGGGACCCAGTACTTC.

The chain carries TRBV7-2 and TRBJ2-2; D is ambiguous. CDR1 and CDR2 from the germline V gene are SGHTA and FQGNSA. The CDR3 loop spans 16 amino acids. The ends were cut back, 5 bases at V and 3 bases at J, with 16 bases in the middle. In DNA form, the CDR3 reads TGTGCCAGCAGCAGCCGCGTTGACTGGTACACCGGGGAGCTGTTTTTT. This sequence encodes CASSSRVDWYTGELFF. The full variable domain, its missing parts supplied by reference TRBV7-2 and TRBJ2-2, is GAGVSQSPSNKVTEKGKDVELRCDPISGHTALYWYRQSLGQGLEFLIYFQGNSAPDKSGLPSDRFSAERTGGSVSTLTIQRTQQEDSAVYLCASSSRVDWYTGELFFGEGSRLTVL.